This TCR beta chain was retrieved from a study of CD8+ T cells in alopecia areata. Study-wide points: Any link of baseline CD8+ expansion to response, resting on one nonresponder, remains uncertain. Scalp clonality decreased significantly with tofacitinib, and so did expanded CD8+ clones among the top 100. It was observed that many expanded lesional clones persisted in scalp and blood during tofacitinib.

In regard to this clone: Its matching antigen is unknown.

Germline V gene data show CDR1 as MNHNS and CDR2 as SASEGT. CDR3 size: 14 residues. The V end was cut by 7 bases, the J end by 1 base, with 13 bases between. Investigators isolated RNA and reverse transcribed it into cDNA to act as the sequencing template. Some clones are missing from TCRdb's copy, which holds only in-frame ones; the method was immunoSEQ multiplex PCR. The sample consists of over 95,000 clones, 56% of them appearing once. Stated treatment: oral pan-JAK inhibitor, 5-10 mg twice daily. From alopecia areata patients, lesional scalp punch biopsies and peripheral blood were collected. The clonotype comes from a human donor with alopecia areata. The chain couples TRBV6-1 to TRBJ1-1; no firm D call. The sample consisted of CD4+ T cells sorted from blood, taken at week 24, from a patient treated with tofacitinib. CDR3 bases: TGTGCCAGCACCGATACGGGCCGGAACACTGAAGCTTTCTTT. It codes for CASTDTGRNTEAFF.